Below are 10 T cell receptor beta chains sequenced from a single sample in a study of OX40 agonist ivuxolimab in advanced cancers. Sequencing was performed with immunoSEQ multiplex PCR; in TCRdb, only in-frame clones are kept and a portion is missing. The table lists 67,000 or so clones, more than 85% of them singletons. The sequencing used CD4+ or CD8+ T cells sorted from blood, collected in a trial of the OX40 agonist ivuxolimab. Source of these receptors: an adult with an advanced solid tumor such as melanoma, head and neck, liver or kidney cancer.

J is TRBJ2-7 and V is TRBV19; 10 bases fit TRBD2. CDR1 is LNHDA, CDR2 SQIVND, per germline (reference sequence). V was clipped by 7 bases and J by 3 bases; unmatched bases: 12. The CDR3 totals 16 residues. CDR3 residues: CASKGTSDRPSYEQYF. DNA for the CDR3: TGTGCCAGTAAAGGGACTAGCGATCGTCCTAGCTACGAGCAGTACTTC.

As DNA, the CDR3 is TGCGCCAGCAGCCCACCGGACGGGGTAAACATTCAGTACTTC. This sequence encodes CASSPPDGVNIQYF. The rearrangement joins TRBV4-1 to TRBJ2-4; tentative D call: TRBD2 (5 bases). CDR3 size: 14 residues. CDR1 and CDR2 (germline): MGHRA, YSYEKL. V lost 4 bases to trimming and J lost 6 bases, with 13 bases between them.

The rearrangement uses TRBV6-5 and TRBJ2-7; D remains ambiguous. Trimming cost V 5 bases and J 2 bases, with 10 bases left between them. The CDR3 runs to 13 residues. CDR1 and CDR2 from the germline V gene are MNHEY and SVGAGI. CDR3 sequence reads: CASSQTATYEQYF. The DNA for the CDR3 is TGTGCCAGCAGTCAAACAGCTACCTACGAGCAGTACTTC.

This clone has only a few counts. The rearrangement links TRBV30 to TRBJ2-3, with TRBD2 identical over 8 bases. The CDR3 runs 14 residues. J gave up 4 bases and V 1 base, and 4 bases lay outside the gene matches. Germline V gene data show CDR1 as GTSNPN and CDR2 as SVGIG (reference sequence). The CDR3 region is CAWSAGGSADTQYF. CDR3 nucleotide sequence: TGTGCCTGGAGTGCGGGAGGGAGCGCAGATACGCAGTATTTT.

This clone was counted a single time. V is TRBV7-2 and J is TRBJ1-1; D remains unclear. Germline values: CDR1 SGHTA, CDR2 FQGNSA. V was pared by 5 bases and J by 5 bases, with 15 bases between. The CDR3 length is 14 residues. This CDR3 is CASSELGEWTEAFF. The CDR3 DNA sequence: TGTGCCAGCAGCGAGCTTGGGGAATGGACTGAAGCTTTCTTT.

This rearrangement joins TRBV7-2 to TRBJ2-4; the D is unclear. Germline CDR1 is SGHTA and CDR2 is FQGNSA. Between the trimmed V and J ends, which lost 1 base and 0 bases, there was a span of 4 bases. The CDR3 has 14 residues. CDR3 nucleotides: TGTGCCAGCAGCTTAGACGGAGCCAAAAACATTCAGTACTTC. Protein product: CASSLDGAKNIQYF.

V usage is TRBV28 and J usage is TRBJ2-2, with 10 bases identical to TRBD2. V lost 6 bases, J lost 3 bases, and 4 bases stayed unmatched. The CDR3 totals 15 residues. Per germline, CDR1 MDHEN and CDR2 SYDVKM. In DNA form, the CDR3 reads TGTGCCAGCAGACCCAGCGGGAGGGACACCGGGGAGCTGTTTTTT. Protein product: CASRPSGRDTGELFF.

The V gene is TRBV7-9, the J gene TRBJ1-5; maybe TRBD1 (6 bases). This CDR3 region has 15 residues. Trimming cost V 8 bases and J 6 bases, with 20 bases left between them. From germline, CDR1 is SEHNR and CDR2 FQNEAQ (reference sequence). DNA for the CDR3: TGTGCCAGCGGGGCCCCAGGGGACGAGAGTCAGCCCCAGCATTTT. It codes for CASGAPGDESQPQHF.

V is TRBV7-9 and J is TRBJ2-1; D is ambiguous. The germline V gene has CDR1 SEHNR and CDR2 FQNEAQ (reference sequence). The V gene lost 5 bases and the J gene lost 5 bases, with 10 bases spanning the gap. CDR3 size: 13 residues. This CDR3 reads CASSVQTDNEQFF. In DNA, the CDR3 is TGTGCCAGCAGCGTTCAGACTGACAATGAGCAGTTCTTC.

The rearrangement links TRBV28 to TRBJ1-2; D perhaps matches TRBD1 (5 bases). This CDR3 contains 13 residues. The V and J ends lost 6 bases and 7 bases respectively, with 15 bases between them. The germline V gene encodes CDR1 MDHEN and CDR2 SYDVKM. The chain's CDR3 is CASSTIGVGGYTF. The CDR3 region has the DNA TGTGCCAGCAGCACTATAGGGGTGGGTGGCTACACCTTC.